Following are 25 T cell receptor beta chains from one sample sequenced in a study of T cell repertoires in cytomegalovirus infection. MiXCR was run by TCRdb on the reads, yielding one entry per CDR3 protein. In the table there are 400,000 or so distinct CDR3 sequences, approximately 31% of which are singletons. Sequences were obtained from PBMCs. These receptors came from a human donor in good health (CMV status not recorded). Some clones in this sample may be carry-over from other donors' samples.

The chain joins TRBV7-2 to TRBJ1-1; no clear D gene. Germline-derived CDR1 and CDR2 are SGHTA and FQGNSA. Between the trimmed V and J ends, which lost 1 base and 1 base, there was a span of 7 bases. The CDR3 length is 14 residues. CDR3 bases: TGTGCCAGCAGCTTAGTGATGGGGAACACTGAAGCTTTCTTT. It encodes CASSLVMGNTEAFF.

The chain is built from TRBV6-1 and TRBJ2-3; 12 nucleotides line up with TRBD2. V gave up 2 bases and J gave up 2 bases; unmatched junction bases: 5. The germline V gene has CDR1 MNHNS and CDR2 SASEGT. The CDR3 runs 17 residues. The CDR3 region has the DNA TGTGCCAGCAGTGAATCTAGCGGGGGGGTAAACACAGATACGCAGTATTTT. Its translation is CASSESSGGVNTDTQYF.

This clonotype was counted at least ten times. The chain recombines TRBV11-2 with TRBJ2-3; the D is unclear. The germline V gene has CDR1 SGHAT and CDR2 FQNNGV. V was pared by 5 bases and J by 2 bases, with 2 bases between. The CDR3 covers 11 residues. This CDR3 is CASSVTDTQYF. The CDR3 bases are TGTGCCAGCAGCGTCACAGATACGCAGTATTTT.

This chain uses TRBV6-2 or TRBV6-3 with TRBJ2-7; the match to TRBD2 covers 9 bases. Trimming took 8 bases from V and 5 from J; bases not matched to a gene: 13. CDR1 and CDR2 from the germline V gene are MNHEY and SVGEGT. The CDR3 totals 15 residues. As DNA, the CDR3 is TGTGCCAGCCTCACTTCCGGACTAGCGACCGACGAGCAGTACTTC. As protein: CASLTSGLATDEQYF.

This chain connects TRBV7-2 to TRBJ1-2, with 8 nucleotides matching TRBD1. J gave up 4 bases and V 4 bases, and 14 bases lay outside the gene matches. The CDR3 contains 17 residues. CDR1 is SGHTA and CDR2 is FQGNSA in the germline V gene. DNA for the CDR3: TGTGCCAGCAGCTGGGCGGAGATCCCGACAGGGGCCTATGGCTACACCTTC. Translating gives CASSWAEIPTGAYGYTF.

This clonotype was seen many times. The chain combines TRBV25-1 with TRBJ1-6; D is undetermined. Germline CDR1 and CDR2: MGHDK and SYGVNS. CDR3 size: 14 residues. V was pared by 4 bases and J by 11 bases, with 15 bases between. This CDR3 reads CASSGVGGGAPLHF. For the CDR3, the DNA is TGTGCCAGCAGTGGAGTGGGTGGTGGGGCACCCCTCCACTTT. Together with reference TRBV25-1 and TRBJ1-6, the CDR3 gives the full variable domain: EADIYQTPRYLVIGTGKKITLECSQTMGHDKMYWYQQDPGMELHLIHYSYGVNSTEKGDLSSESTVSRIRTEHFPLTLESARPSHTSQYLCASSGVGGGAPLHFGNGTRLTVT.

This clonotype was observed at least ten times. The V gene is TRBV7-2, the J gene TRBJ2-1; D may be TRBD2 (6 bases). V lost 4 bases and J 2 bases, leaving 15 bases between the germline ends. Germline V gene sequence: CDR1 SGHTA, CDR2 FQGNSA. This CDR3 has 16 amino acids. DNA of the CDR3: TGTGCCAGCAGCTCCCATAGCGGAACTACCTACAATGAGCAGTTCTTC. This gives the protein CASSSHSGTTYNEQFF.

The genes are TRBV19 and TRBJ1-5; 11 bases are a match to TRBD1. Germline V gives CDR1 LNHDA, CDR2 SQIVND (reference sequence). This CDR3 is built from 16 residues. Trimming at V came to 4 bases and at J to 3 bases, leaving 5 bases not matched to a gene. Here the CDR3 reads CASSTRDRGYNQPQHF. CDR3 nucleotides: TGTGCCAGTAGTACCCGGGACAGGGGGTACAATCAGCCCCAGCATTTT.

This clonotype has a handful of counts. The V and J genes are TRBV27 and TRBJ1-6; D unclear. Germline loops: CDR1 MNHEY, CDR2 SMNVEV (reference sequence). The V and J ends lost 2 bases and 9 bases respectively, with 5 bases between them. CDR3 length: 12 amino acids. CDR3: CASSLNGSPLHF. The CDR3 DNA sequence: TGTGCCAGCAGTTTAAACGGTTCACCCCTCCACTTT.

This clonotype has at least ten counts. The chain uses TRBV7-2 and TRBJ2-7; 7 bases agree with TRBD1. Unmatched junction bases numbered 7, after V lost 5 bases and J lost 0 bases. Germline CDR1 reads SGHTA; CDR2 reads FQGNSA. The CDR3 contains 15 residues. CDR3 amino acids: CASSPRTGYSYEQYF. CDR3 coding DNA: TGTGCCAGCAGCCCCCGGACAGGCTACTCCTACGAGCAGTACTTC.

The rearrangement uses TRBV20-1 and TRBJ2-7; D possibly corresponds to TRBD1 (8 bases). The CDR3 sequence is 17 residues long. CDR1 DFQATT and CDR2 SNEGSKA come from the germline V gene (reference sequence). Trimming cost V 3 bases and J 3 bases, with 24 bases left between them. The CDR3 region is CSARAANSYRGGYEQYF. The CDR3 DNA sequence: TGCAGTGCTAGGGCCGCTAACTCCTACAGGGGGGGCTACGAGCAGTACTTC.

The rearrangement links TRBV27 to TRBJ2-7; 10 nucleotides agree with TRBD2. Germline CDR1 reads MNHEY; CDR2 reads SMNVEV (reference sequence). There are 15 residues in the CDR3. V lost 5 bases and J lost 4; bases outside the gene matches: 8. The CDR3 sequence is CASSILAGTTYEQYF. For the CDR3, the DNA is TGTGCCAGCAGTATACTAGCGGGGACCACTTACGAGCAGTACTTC.

The chain has TRBV29-1 and TRBJ1-2; 8 bases match TRBD1. Germline lookup yields CDR1 SQVTM and CDR2 ANQGSEA. With 3 bases clipped from V and 9 bases from J, the junction kept 12 bases outside the gene matches. The CDR3 totals 14 residues. This chain's CDR3 is CSVDRQGIMWSYTF. The CDR3 nucleotides are TGCAGCGTTGATAGACAGGGGATCATGTGGAGCTACACCTTC. The whole variable domain, filled in from reference TRBV29-1 and TRBJ1-2, reads SAVISQKPSRDICQRGTSLTIQCQVDSQVTMMFWYRQQPGQSLTLIATANQGSEATYESGFVIDKFPISRPNLTFSTLTVSNMSPEDSSIYLCSVDRQGIMWSYTFGSGTRLTVV.

The CDR3 region has the DNA TGTGCCAGCAGTTTCCATCTTACAGGTTATCAAGGAGATACGCAGTATTTT. Translation: CASSFHLTGYQGDTQYF. The chain is built from TRBV27 and TRBJ2-3; D possibly corresponds to TRBD1 (5 bases). The CDR3 contains 17 residues. Germline CDR1 MNHEY, CDR2 SMNVEV (reference sequence). The ends were cut back, 3 bases at V and 5 bases at J, with 21 bases in the middle.

The rearrangement uses TRBV4-1 and TRBJ2-7; 10 nucleotides match TRBD2. V shed 2 bases, J shed 1 base, and the junction held 23 bases outside the gene matches. The CDR3 has 22 amino acids. Germline CDR1 is MGHRA and CDR2 is YSYEKL. The DNA of the CDR3 is TGCGCCAGCAGCCAACCCCGTGGCCCCACTAAAGTACTAGCGGGGACGTCCTACGAGCAGTACTTC. It yields the protein CASSQPRGPTKVLAGTSYEQYF.

The chain combines TRBV6-8 with TRBJ1-1; perhaps TRBD1 as D (5 bases). V lost 4 bases and J 5 bases, leaving 14 bases between the germline ends. Germline V gene data show CDR1 as MNHGY and CDR2 as SAAAGT. There are 14 residues in the CDR3. The CDR3 protein is CASSSGDSLTEAFF. In nucleotides, the CDR3 is TGTGCCAGCAGTTCGGGAGACAGCTTAACTGAAGCTTTCTTT.

The J gene is TRBJ2-7, the V gene TRBV29-1; D is undetermined. Per the germline V gene, CDR1 is SQVTM and CDR2 is ANQGSEA. CDR3 size: 11 residues. The V and J ends lost 4 bases and 5 bases respectively, with 9 bases between them. The CDR3 DNA sequence: TGCAGCGTTGCTTCGGCGAACGAGCAGTACTTC. Protein: CSVASANEQYF.

The chain is built from TRBV19 and TRBJ2-2; D may correspond to TRBD1 or TRBD2 (5 bases each). The CDR3 consists of 14 residues. Germline CDR1 is LNHDA and CDR2 is SQIVND (reference sequence). The V and J ends lost 6 bases and 6 bases respectively, with 14 bases between them. This CDR3 reads CASRPSWGSGELFF. For the CDR3, the DNA is TGTGCCAGTAGGCCCTCTTGGGGGTCCGGGGAGCTGTTTTTT.

Notes on this clonotype: Without the conserved terminal phenylalanine or tryptophan, this CDR3 likely stems from a read error. This CDR3 reads CASSLISTNPGELFL. CDR3 DNA: TGTGCCAGCAGTTTAATAAGTACGAACCCCGGGGAGCTGTTTTTG. The V gene is TRBV27, the J gene TRBJ2-2, with unresolved D. The CDR3 has 15 amino acids. CDR1 and CDR2 from the germline V gene are MNHEY and SMNVEV (reference sequence).

This clonotype has at least ten counts. V and J are TRBV27 and TRBJ1-2; no clear D gene. Germline V lookup: CDR1 MNHEY, CDR2 SMNVEV (reference sequence). V lost 5 bases and J 7 bases, leaving 14 bases between the germline ends. CDR3 length equals 13 residues. The CDR3 DNA sequence: TGTGCCAGCAGTCCGGCAGTTGGGATTGGCTACACCTTC. As protein: CASSPAVGIGYTF.

This clonotype was seen more than once but under ten times. V usage is TRBV5-6 and J usage is TRBJ2-5; D is unclear. V lost 2 bases and J lost 1, with 18 bases in between. Germline-derived CDR1 and CDR2 are SGHDT and YYEEEE. This CDR3 spans 17 amino acids. The CDR3 bases are TGTGCCAGCAGCTTAGAACTCTGGAGCGAGATCCAAGAGACCCAGTACTTC. This translates into CASSLELWSEIQETQYF.

The V gene is TRBV7-2, the J gene TRBJ2-7; TRBD1 aligns across 11 bases. V lost 6 bases and J lost 3; bases outside the gene matches: 7. Per the germline V gene, CDR1 is SGHTA and CDR2 is FQGNSA. The CDR3 runs 15 residues. The CDR3 region is CASRQSGTGGYEQYF. CDR3 sequence (DNA): TGTGCCAGCAGACAGTCCGGGACAGGGGGCTACGAGCAGTACTTC. Full variable domain (missing parts from reference TRBV7-2 and TRBJ2-7): GAGVSQSPSNKVTEKGKDVELRCDPISGHTALYWYRQSLGQGLEFLIYFQGNSAPDKSGLPSDRFSAERTGGSVSTLTIQRTQQEDSAVYLCASRQSGTGGYEQYFGPGTRLTVT.

This clonotype was seen many times. This chain connects TRBV11-2 to TRBJ2-1; D is ambiguous. The germline gives CDR1 SGHAT, CDR2 FQNNGV. The CDR3 extends over 14 amino acids. Trimming took 7 bases from V and 0 from J, leaving 10 bases between them. This chain's CDR3 is CASTPGGSYNEQFF. The CDR3, as DNA: TGTGCCAGCACCCCGGGCGGCTCCTACAATGAGCAGTTCTTC.

This clonotype was recorded many times. The chain recombines TRBV7-2 with TRBJ1-1; perhaps TRBD1 as D (6 bases). The V end was cut by 1 base, the J end by 4 bases, with 22 bases between. This CDR3 has 18 residues. CDR1 SGHTA and CDR2 FQGNSA come from the germline V gene. The CDR3 DNA sequence: TGTGCCAGCAGCTTAGGCATATCGGGGGGGCGAGGGGGCACTGAAGCTTTCTTT. Its protein product is CASSLGISGGRGGTEAFF.

Concerning this clonotype: This sequence may be a read error, since a much larger clone differs from it by one base. The CDR3 end shows no conserved phenylalanine or tryptophan, and so a read error is likely. The V gene is TRBV11-2, the J gene TRBJ2-5; D gene unclear. The V gene lost 7 bases and the J gene lost 7 bases, with 13 bases spanning the gap. The CDR3 is made up of 12 amino acids. From germline, CDR1 is SGHAT and CDR2 FQNNGV. The CDR3 spells CASNPGYGTQYL. CDR3 sequence (DNA): TGTGCCAGCAACCCTGGGTACGGGACCCAGTACTTA.